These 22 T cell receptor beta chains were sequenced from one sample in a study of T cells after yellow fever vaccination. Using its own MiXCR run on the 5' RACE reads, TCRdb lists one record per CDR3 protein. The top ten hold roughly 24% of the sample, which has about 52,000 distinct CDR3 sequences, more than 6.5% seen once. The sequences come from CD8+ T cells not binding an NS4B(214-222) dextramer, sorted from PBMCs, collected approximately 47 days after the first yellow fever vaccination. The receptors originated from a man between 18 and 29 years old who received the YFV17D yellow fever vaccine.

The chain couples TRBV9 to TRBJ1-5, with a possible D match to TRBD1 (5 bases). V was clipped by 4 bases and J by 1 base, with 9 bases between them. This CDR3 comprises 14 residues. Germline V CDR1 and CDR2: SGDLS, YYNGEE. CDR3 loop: CASSPGTSNQPQHF. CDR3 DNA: TGTGCCAGCAGCCCGGGGACCAGCAATCAGCCCCAGCATTTT.

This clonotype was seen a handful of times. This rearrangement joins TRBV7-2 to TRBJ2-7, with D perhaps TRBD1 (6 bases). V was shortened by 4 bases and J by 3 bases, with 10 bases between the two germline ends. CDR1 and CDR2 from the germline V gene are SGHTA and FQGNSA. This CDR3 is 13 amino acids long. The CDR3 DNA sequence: TGTGCCAGCAGCTGGGACACCTTCTACGAGCAGTACTTC. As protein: CASSWDTFYEQYF. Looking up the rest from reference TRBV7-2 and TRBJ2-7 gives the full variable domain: GAGVSQSPSNKVTEKGKDVELRCDPISGHTALYWYRQSLGQGLEFLIYFQGNSAPDKSGLPSDRFSAERTGGSVSTLTIQRTQQEDSAVYLCASSWDTFYEQYFGPGTRLTVT.

For the CDR3, the DNA is TGTGCCAGCAGCTTGGGAGGTGAAGCTTTCTTT. Translation gives CASSLGGEAFF. The rearrangement uses TRBV5-6 and TRBJ1-1; D unresolved. The germline gives CDR1 SGHDT, CDR2 YYEEEE. Trimming pared 0 bases from V and 7 bases from J, leaving 4 bases between. This CDR3 comprises 11 residues.

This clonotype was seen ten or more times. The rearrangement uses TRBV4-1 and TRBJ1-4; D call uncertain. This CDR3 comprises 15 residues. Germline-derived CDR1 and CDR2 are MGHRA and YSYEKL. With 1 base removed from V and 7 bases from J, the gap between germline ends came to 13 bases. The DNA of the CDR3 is TGCGCCAGCAGCCAAGCCGGGGAGAGGAGTGAAAAACTGTTTTTT. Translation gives CASSQAGERSEKLFF.

CDR3 DNA sequence: TGTGCCAGCTCACCACCGAGGTGGCGGGGGGGTTGGAATGAGCAGTTCTTC. It translates to CASSPPRWRGGWNEQFF. The chain carries TRBV18 and TRBJ2-1; 9 bases fit TRBD2. The junction had 10 bases not matched to a gene; V was cut back by 0 bases and J by 7 bases. The germline V gene has CDR1 KGHSH and CDR2 LQKENI. The CDR3 has 17 amino acids.

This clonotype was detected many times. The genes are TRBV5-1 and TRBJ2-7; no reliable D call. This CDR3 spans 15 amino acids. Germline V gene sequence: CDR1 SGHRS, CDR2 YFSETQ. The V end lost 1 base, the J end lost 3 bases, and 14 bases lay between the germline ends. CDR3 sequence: CASSLILGQNYEQYF. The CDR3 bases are TGCGCCAGCAGCTTGATCCTCGGTCAGAACTACGAGCAGTACTTC. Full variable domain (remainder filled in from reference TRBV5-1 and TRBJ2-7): KAGVTQTPRYLIKTRGQQVTLSCSPISGHRSVSWYQQTPGQGLQFLFEYFSETQRNKGNFPGRFSGRQFSNSRSEMNVSTLELGDSALYLCASSLILGQNYEQYFGPGTRLTVT.

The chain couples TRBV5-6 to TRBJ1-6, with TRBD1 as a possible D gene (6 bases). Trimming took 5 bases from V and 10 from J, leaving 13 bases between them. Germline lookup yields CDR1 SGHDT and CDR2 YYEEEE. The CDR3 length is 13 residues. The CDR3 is CASRDSLRSPLHF. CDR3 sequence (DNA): TGTGCCAGCAGGGACAGCCTTAGGTCACCCCTCCACTTT.

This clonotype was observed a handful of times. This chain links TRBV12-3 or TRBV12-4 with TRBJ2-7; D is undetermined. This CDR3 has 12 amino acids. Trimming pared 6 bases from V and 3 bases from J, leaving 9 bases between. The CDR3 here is CASSQDSYEQYF. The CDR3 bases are TGTGCCAGCAGCCAAGATAGCTACGAGCAGTACTTC.

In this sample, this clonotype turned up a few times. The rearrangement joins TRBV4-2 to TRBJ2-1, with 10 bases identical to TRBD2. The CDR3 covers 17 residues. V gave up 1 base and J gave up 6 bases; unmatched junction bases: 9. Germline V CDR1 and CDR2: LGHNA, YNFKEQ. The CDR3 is CASSQGGASGSTNEQFF. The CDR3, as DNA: TGTGCCAGCAGCCAAGGGGGGGCTAGCGGGAGCACCAATGAGCAGTTCTTC.

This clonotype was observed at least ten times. CDR3 sequence reads: CATGGGNTEAFF. The CDR3 nucleotides are TGTGCCACCGGCGGGGGGAACACTGAAGCTTTCTTT. The chain recombines TRBV10-3 with TRBJ1-1; tentative D call: TRBD1 (5 bases). Germline V gene lookup returns CDR1 ENHRY and CDR2 SYGVKD. The CDR3 contains 12 residues. Trimming took 10 bases from V and 1 from J, leaving 10 bases between them.

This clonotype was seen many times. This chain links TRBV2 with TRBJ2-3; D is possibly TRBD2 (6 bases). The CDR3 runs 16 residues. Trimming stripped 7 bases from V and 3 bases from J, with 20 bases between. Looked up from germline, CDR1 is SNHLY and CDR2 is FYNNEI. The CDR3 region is CASILIAASQTDTQYF. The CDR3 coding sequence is TGTGCCAGCATTCTGATAGCGGCGTCGCAGACAGATACGCAGTATTTT.

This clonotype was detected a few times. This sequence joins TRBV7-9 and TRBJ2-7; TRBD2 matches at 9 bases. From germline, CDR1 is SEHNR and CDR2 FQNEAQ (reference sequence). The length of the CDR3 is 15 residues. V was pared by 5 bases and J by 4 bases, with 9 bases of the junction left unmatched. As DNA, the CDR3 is TGTGCCAGCAGCCTAACCGGGACTAGCACGTACGAGCAGTACGTC. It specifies CASSLTGTSTYEQYV.

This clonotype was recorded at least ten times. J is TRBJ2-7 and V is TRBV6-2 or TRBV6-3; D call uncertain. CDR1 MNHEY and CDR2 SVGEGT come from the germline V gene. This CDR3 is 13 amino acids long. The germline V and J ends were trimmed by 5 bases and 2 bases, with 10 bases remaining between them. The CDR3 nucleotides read TGTGCCAGCAGTGCTACAGTGACCTACGAGCAGTACGTC. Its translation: CASSATVTYEQYV.

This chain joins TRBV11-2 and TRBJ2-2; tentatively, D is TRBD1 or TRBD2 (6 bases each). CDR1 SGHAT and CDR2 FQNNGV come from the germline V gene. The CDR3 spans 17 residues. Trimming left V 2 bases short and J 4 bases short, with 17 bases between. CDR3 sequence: CASSLIRRGPLTGELFF. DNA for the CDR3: TGTGCCAGCAGCTTAATCCGACGGGGGCCACTCACCGGGGAGCTGTTTTTT.

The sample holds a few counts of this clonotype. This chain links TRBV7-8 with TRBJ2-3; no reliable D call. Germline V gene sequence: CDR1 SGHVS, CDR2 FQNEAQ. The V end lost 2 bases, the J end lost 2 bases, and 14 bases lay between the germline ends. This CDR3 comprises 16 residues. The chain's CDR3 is CASSLNAGWDTDTQYF. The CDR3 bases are TGTGCCAGCAGCTTAAATGCAGGATGGGACACAGATACGCAGTATTTT.

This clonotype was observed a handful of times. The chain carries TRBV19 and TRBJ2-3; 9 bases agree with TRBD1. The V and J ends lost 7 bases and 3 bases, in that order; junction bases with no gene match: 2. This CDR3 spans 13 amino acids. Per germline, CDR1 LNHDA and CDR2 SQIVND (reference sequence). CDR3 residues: CASIGQGTDTQYF. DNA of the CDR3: TGTGCCAGTATTGGACAGGGGACAGATACGCAGTATTTT.

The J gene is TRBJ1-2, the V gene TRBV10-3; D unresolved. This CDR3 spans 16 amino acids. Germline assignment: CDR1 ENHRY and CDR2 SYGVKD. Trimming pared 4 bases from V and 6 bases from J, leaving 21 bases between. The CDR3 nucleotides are TGTGCCATCAGTGTGATTTCGGAGGAACTTTGGGATGGCTACACCTTC. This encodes CAISVISEELWDGYTF.

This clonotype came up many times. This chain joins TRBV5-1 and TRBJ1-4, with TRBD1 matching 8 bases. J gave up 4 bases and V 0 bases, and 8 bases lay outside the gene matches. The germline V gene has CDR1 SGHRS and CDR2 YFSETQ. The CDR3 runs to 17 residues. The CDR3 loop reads CASSLEAGGLVNEKLFF. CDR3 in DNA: TGCGCCAGCAGCTTGGAGGCAGGGGGCCTCGTTAATGAAAAACTGTTTTTT.

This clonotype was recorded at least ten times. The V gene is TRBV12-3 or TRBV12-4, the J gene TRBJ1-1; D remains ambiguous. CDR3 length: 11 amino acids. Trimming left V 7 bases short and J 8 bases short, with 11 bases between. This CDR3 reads CASTGEGEAFF. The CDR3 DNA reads TGTGCCAGCACAGGCGAGGGAGAAGCTTTCTTT.

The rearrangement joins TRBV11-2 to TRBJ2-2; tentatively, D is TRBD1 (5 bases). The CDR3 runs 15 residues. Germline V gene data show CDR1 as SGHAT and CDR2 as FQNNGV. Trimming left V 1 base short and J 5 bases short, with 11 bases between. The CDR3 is CASSLAAGWTGELFF. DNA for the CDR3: TGTGCCAGCAGCTTAGCCGCAGGGTGGACCGGGGAGCTGTTTTTT.

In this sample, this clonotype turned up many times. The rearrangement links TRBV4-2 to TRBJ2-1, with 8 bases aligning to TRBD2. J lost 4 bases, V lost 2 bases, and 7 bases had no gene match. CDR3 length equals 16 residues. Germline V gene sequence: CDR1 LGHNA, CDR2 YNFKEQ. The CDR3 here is CASSQRERGSYNEQFF. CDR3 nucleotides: TGTGCCAGCAGCCAACGTGAGCGGGGGTCTTACAATGAGCAGTTCTTC.

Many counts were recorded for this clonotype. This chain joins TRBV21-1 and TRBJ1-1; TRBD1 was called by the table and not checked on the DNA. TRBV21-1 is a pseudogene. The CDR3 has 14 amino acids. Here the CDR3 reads CASSKPLGGTEAFF. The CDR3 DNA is TGTGCCAGCAGCAAACCCTTGGGGGGGACTGAAGCTTTCTTT.